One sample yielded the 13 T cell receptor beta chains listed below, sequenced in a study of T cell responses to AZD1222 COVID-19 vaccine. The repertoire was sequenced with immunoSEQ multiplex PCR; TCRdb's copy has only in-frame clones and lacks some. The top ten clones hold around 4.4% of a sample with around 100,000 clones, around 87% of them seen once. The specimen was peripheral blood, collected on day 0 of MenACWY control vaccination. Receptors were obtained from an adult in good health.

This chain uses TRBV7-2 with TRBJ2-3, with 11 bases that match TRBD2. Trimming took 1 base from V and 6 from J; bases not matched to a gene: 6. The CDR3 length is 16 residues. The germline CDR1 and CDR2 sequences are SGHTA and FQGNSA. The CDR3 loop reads CASSLEVLAGGDTQYF. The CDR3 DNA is TGTGCCAGCAGCTTAGAGGTGTTAGCGGGGGGGGATACGCAGTATTTT.

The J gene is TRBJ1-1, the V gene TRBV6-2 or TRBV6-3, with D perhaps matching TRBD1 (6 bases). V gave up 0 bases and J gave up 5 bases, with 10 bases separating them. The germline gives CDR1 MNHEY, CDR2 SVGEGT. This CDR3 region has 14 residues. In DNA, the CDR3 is TGTGCCAGCAGTTACTCACAGGGAGGGACTGAAGCTTTCTTT. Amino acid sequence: CASSYSQGGTEAFF.

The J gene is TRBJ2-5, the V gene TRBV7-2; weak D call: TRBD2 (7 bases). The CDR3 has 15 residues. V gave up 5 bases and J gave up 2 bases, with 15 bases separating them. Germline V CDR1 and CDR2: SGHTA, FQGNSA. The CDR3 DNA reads TGTGCCAGCAGCAAGGGGGGGAGGTGGCAAGAGACCCAGTACTTC. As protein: CASSKGGRWQETQYF.

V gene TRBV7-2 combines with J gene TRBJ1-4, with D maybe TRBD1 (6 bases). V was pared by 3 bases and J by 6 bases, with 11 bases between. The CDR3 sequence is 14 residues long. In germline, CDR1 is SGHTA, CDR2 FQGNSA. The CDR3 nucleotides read TGTGCCAGCAGCTTTGGGGGCGCGGATGAAAAACTGTTTTTT. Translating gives CASSFGGADEKLFF.

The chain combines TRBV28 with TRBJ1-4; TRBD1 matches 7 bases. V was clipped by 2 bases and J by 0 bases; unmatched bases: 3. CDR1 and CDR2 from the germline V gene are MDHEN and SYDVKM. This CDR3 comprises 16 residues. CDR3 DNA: TGTGCCAGCAGTTTAAGAGGGGGCGCAACTAATGAAAAACTGTTTTTT. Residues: CASSLRGGATNEKLFF.

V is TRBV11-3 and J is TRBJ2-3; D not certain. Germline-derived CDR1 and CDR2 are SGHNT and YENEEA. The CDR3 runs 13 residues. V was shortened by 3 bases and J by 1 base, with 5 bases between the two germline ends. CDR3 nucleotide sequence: TGTGCCAGCAGCTTGGCAGGCACAGATACGCAGTATTTT. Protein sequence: CASSLAGTDTQYF.

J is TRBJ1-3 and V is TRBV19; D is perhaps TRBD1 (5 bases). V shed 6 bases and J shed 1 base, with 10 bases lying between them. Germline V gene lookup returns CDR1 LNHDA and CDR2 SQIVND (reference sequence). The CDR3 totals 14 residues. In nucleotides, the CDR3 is TGTGCCAGTAGCACCCAGGGATCTGGAAACACCATATATTTT. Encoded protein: CASSTQGSGNTIYF.

In DNA form, the CDR3 reads TGTGCCAGTAGTATCGGGGCTAGGGAGGAGACCCAGTACTTC. It is translated as CASSIGAREETQYF. The chain couples TRBV19 to TRBJ2-5; D may correspond to TRBD1 or TRBD2 (5 bases each). Trimming left V 3 bases short and J 5 bases short, with 13 bases between. Germline V lookup: CDR1 LNHDA, CDR2 SQIVND (reference sequence). The CDR3 runs to 14 residues.

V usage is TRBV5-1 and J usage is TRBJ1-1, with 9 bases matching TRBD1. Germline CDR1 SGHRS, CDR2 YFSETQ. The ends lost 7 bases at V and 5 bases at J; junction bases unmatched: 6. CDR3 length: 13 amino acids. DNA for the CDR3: TGCGCCAGCGCCGGGACAGGGCGTACTGAAGCTTTCTTT. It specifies CASAGTGRTEAFF.

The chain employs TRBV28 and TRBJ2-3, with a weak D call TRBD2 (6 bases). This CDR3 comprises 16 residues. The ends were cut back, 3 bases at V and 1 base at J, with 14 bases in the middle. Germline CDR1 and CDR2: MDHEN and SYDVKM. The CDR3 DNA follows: TGTGCCAGCAGTTTTTTTGGGGGGATCGGCACAGATACGCAGTATTTT. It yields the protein CASSFFGGIGTDTQYF.

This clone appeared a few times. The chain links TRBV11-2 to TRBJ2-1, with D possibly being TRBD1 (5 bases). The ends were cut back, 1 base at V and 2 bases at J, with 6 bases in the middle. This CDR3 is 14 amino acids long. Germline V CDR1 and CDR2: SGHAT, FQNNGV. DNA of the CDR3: TGTGCCAGCAGCTTAGGGGGCCCCTACAATGAGCAGTTCTTC. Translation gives CASSLGGPYNEQFF.

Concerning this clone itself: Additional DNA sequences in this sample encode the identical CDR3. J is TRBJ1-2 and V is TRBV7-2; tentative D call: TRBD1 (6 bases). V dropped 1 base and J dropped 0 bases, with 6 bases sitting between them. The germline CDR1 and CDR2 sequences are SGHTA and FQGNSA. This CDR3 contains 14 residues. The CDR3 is CASSLGTANYGYTF. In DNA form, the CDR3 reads TGTGCCAGCAGCTTAGGGACAGCTAACTATGGCTACACCTTC.

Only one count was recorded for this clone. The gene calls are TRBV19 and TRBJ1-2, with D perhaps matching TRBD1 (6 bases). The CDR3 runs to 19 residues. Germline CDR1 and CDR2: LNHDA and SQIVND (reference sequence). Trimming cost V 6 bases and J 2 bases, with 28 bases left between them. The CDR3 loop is CASSLSRDILIIKNYGYTF. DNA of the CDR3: TGTGCCAGTAGCCTATCTCGGGACATTTTAATCATTAAGAACTATGGCTACACCTTC.